This passage covers 21 T cell receptor beta chains from one sample sequenced in a study of patients and donors after allogeneic stem cell transplantation. TCRdb reprocessed the RT-PCR reads with MiXCR, giving one entry per CDR3 protein. The data show roughly 190,000 distinct CDR3 sequences, with around two fifths seen just once and approximately 30% held by the top ten. Sequencing was carried out using blood, either unsorted or a sorted T cell fraction (not recorded which). All receptors come from a human donor who was either an allogeneic HSCT recipient or a stem cell or donor lymphocyte infusion donor (not recorded which). It is not recorded whose cells these are; they may come from a transplant donor.

The chain links TRBV11-3 to TRBJ2-2; TRBD2 aligns across 15 bases. This CDR3 is 18 amino acids long. Germline V gene data show CDR1 as SGHNT and CDR2 as YENEEA. The V gene end was trimmed by 5 bases and the J gene end by 7 bases; junction bases not matched to a gene: 11. The CDR3 here is CASSHSGLAGGSGGELFF. For the CDR3, the DNA is TGTGCCAGCAGCCACTCGGGACTAGCGGGAGGTTCTGGCGGGGAGCTGTTTTTT.

This clonotype was found once. The chain carries TRBV2 and TRBJ2-5; the D gene is possibly TRBD1 (6 bases). CDR3 length equals 12 residues. CDR1 is SNHLY, CDR2 FYNNEI, per germline. Trimming removed 0 bases from V and 10 bases from J, with 9 bases in between. The chain's CDR3 is CASSEARRGQYF. The CDR3 DNA follows: TGTGCCAGCAGTGAAGCGCGCAGGGGCCAGTACTTC.

The chain combines TRBV7-9 with TRBJ2-1; weak D call: TRBD1 (6 bases). CDR1 is SEHNR and CDR2 is FQNEAQ in the germline V gene (reference sequence). The CDR3 totals 17 residues. With 5 bases removed from V and 5 bases from J, the gap between germline ends came to 22 bases. CDR3 bases: TGTGCCAGCAGCCCCCCATACGACCGGGACATTAACAATGAGCAGTTCTTC. It translates to CASSPPYDRDINNEQFF.

V usage is TRBV9 and J usage is TRBJ2-7; TRBD2 matches at 7 bases. The CDR3 loop spans 14 amino acids. V gave up 2 bases and J gave up 2 bases; unmatched junction bases: 4. The germline CDR1 and CDR2 sequences are SGDLS and YYNGEE. CDR3 sequence reads: CASSVSSGAYEQYF. For the CDR3, the DNA is TGTGCCAGCAGCGTCTCTAGCGGAGCCTACGAGCAGTACTTC.

This chain links TRBV25-1 with TRBJ2-1; 8 bases are shared with TRBD1. This CDR3 contains 16 residues. After removal of 1 base from V and 1 base from J, the junction contained 3 bases not matched to a gene. Germline lookup yields CDR1 MGHDK and CDR2 SYGVNS. The CDR3 nucleotides are TGTGCCAGCAGTGAATCCGGACAGGGATCCTACAATGAGCAGTTCTTC. Translating it yields CASSESGQGSYNEQFF.

The genes are TRBV4-3 and TRBJ2-3; D possibly corresponds to TRBD2 (6 bases). CDR1 LGHNA and CDR2 YSLEER come from the germline V gene. Trimming shortened V by 0 bases and J by 6 bases, and 16 bases separated the two germline ends. This CDR3 comprises 16 residues. The CDR3 here is CASSQDRGGKWDTQYF. The DNA for the CDR3 is TGCGCCAGCAGCCAAGATAGGGGCGGGAAGTGGGATACGCAGTATTTT.

This chain joins TRBV12-3 or TRBV12-4 and TRBJ2-2; perhaps TRBD1 as D (6 bases). V was cut by 3 bases and J by 13 bases, with 9 bases left in between. The CDR3 spans 11 residues. CDR3 region: CASSFRGSLFF. The CDR3 region has the DNA TGTGCCAGCAGTTTCAGGGGTTCGCTGTTTTTT.

V gene TRBV6-5 combines with J gene TRBJ2-1; D is possibly TRBD2 (6 bases). Trimming cost V 5 bases and J 6 bases, with 14 bases left between them. Germline V gene data show CDR1 as MNHEY and CDR2 as SVGAGI. CDR3 length: 14 residues. DNA of the CDR3: TGTGCCAGCAGTCCTTCGGGAGTTCTCAATGAGCAGTTCTTC. It yields the protein CASSPSGVLNEQFF.

The J gene is TRBJ2-5, the V gene TRBV24-1; no reliable D call. The CDR3 totals 18 residues. Germline V CDR1 and CDR2: KGHDR, SFDVKD. V lost 1 base and J 4 bases, leaving 21 bases between the germline ends. The CDR3 DNA follows: TGTGCCACCAGTGATTTTCGGCAAGACATTAATGCTGGAGAGACCCAGTACTTC. This sequence encodes CATSDFRQDINAGETQYF.

This clonotype was seen a handful of times. The CDR3 reads CASSQRIAGESYNEQFF. The CDR3 DNA follows: TGCGCCAGCAGCCAAAGAATAGCGGGAGAATCCTACAATGAGCAGTTCTTC. The chain recombines TRBV4-3 with TRBJ2-1, with 9 bases that match TRBD2. The V and J ends lost 2 bases and 1 base, in that order; junction bases with no gene match: 6. The CDR3 extends over 17 amino acids. Germline-derived CDR1 and CDR2 are LGHNA and YSLEER.

The genes are TRBV4-1 and TRBJ2-7; 8 bases match TRBD2. CDR1 MGHRA and CDR2 YSYEKL come from the germline V gene. This CDR3 contains 17 residues. J was trimmed by 1 base and V by 3 bases; bases with no gene match: 11. This CDR3 reads CASSQALGGRRSYEQYF. CDR3 in DNA: TGCGCCAGCAGCCAGGCACTGGGCGGGAGGCGTTCCTACGAGCAGTACTTC.

The rearrangement uses TRBV2 and TRBJ1-5; D ambiguous. CDR1 and CDR2 from the germline V gene are SNHLY and FYNNEI. The CDR3 totals 14 residues. Trimming pared 6 bases from V and 3 bases from J, leaving 12 bases between. The CDR3 loop is CASRKRVDNQPQHF. Here the CDR3 DNA reads TGTGCCAGCAGAAAGAGAGTAGACAATCAGCCCCAGCATTTT. The full variable domain, rest sourced from reference TRBV2 and TRBJ1-5, is EPEVTQTPSHQVTQMGQEVILRCVPISNHLYFYWYRQILGQKVEFLVSFYNNEISEKSEIFDDQFSVERPDGSNFTLKIRSTKLEDSAMYFCASRKRVDNQPQHFGDGTRLSIL.

The chain links TRBV5-1 to TRBJ2-1; D not certain. V lost 0 bases and J lost 7, with 8 bases in between. CDR3 length: 13 residues. Germline values: CDR1 SGHRS, CDR2 YFSETQ. CDR3 nucleotide sequence: TGCGCCAGCAGCTTGGTGATTAGGAATGAGCAGTTCTTC. Protein sequence: CASSLVIRNEQFF. Using reference TRBV5-1 and TRBJ2-1 for the parts outside the CDR3, the full variable domain is KAGVTQTPRYLIKTRGQQVTLSCSPISGHRSVSWYQQTPGQGLQFLFEYFSETQRNKGNFPGRFSGRQFSNSRSEMNVSTLELGDSALYLCASSLVIRNEQFFGPGTRLTVL.

The chain joins TRBV6-5 to TRBJ2-1; D gene uncertain. Trimming left V 0 bases short and J 6 bases short, with 9 bases between. The CDR3 consists of 14 residues. Germline V gene lookup returns CDR1 MNHEY and CDR2 SVGAGI. This CDR3 is CASSYSDIFNEQFF. The DNA of the CDR3 is TGTGCCAGCAGTTACTCAGACATCTTCAATGAGCAGTTCTTC.

The gene calls are TRBV20-1 and TRBJ2-7, with a possible D match to TRBD2 (6 bases). Germline values: CDR1 DFQATT, CDR2 SNEGSKA (reference sequence). V gave up 6 bases and J gave up 3 bases, with 18 bases separating them. This CDR3 spans 14 amino acids. Here the CDR3 reads CSASLRVGGYEQYF. CDR3 nucleotide sequence: TGCAGTGCCTCCCTAAGAGTGGGGGGCTACGAGCAGTACTTC.

This clonotype came up a few times. The chain recombines TRBV10-3 with TRBJ2-1; possible D gene TRBD1, 5 bases. Looked up from germline, CDR1 is ENHRY and CDR2 is SYGVKD. The length of the CDR3 is 13 residues. Trimming took off 3 bases at V and 7 bases at J, with 10 bases between the two ends. The DNA of the CDR3 is TGTGCCATCAGTGAAAGAACAGGTAATGAGCAGTTCTTC. Its protein is CAISERTGNEQFF.

The chain couples TRBV7-2 to TRBJ1-1; tentatively, D is TRBD1 (5 bases). This CDR3 comprises 17 residues. The V gene's germline CDR1 is SGHTA and CDR2 FQGNSA. V lost 2 bases and J lost 3, with 19 bases in between. The CDR3 nucleotides read TGTGCCAGCAGCTTACCGTCCTGGGGCGTGACGGACACTGAAGCTTTCTTT. It codes for CASSLPSWGVTDTEAFF.

V and J are TRBV5-1 and TRBJ1-3; tentative D call: TRBD1 (6 bases). Trimming took 0 bases from V and 4 from J, leaving 14 bases between them. From germline, CDR1 is SGHRS and CDR2 YFSETQ. The CDR3 spans 16 residues. This chain's CDR3 is CASSLEGGRPGNTIYF. The CDR3 nucleotides read TGCGCCAGCAGCTTGGAAGGGGGAAGGCCGGGAAACACCATATATTTT.

This clonotype was observed at least ten times. The rearrangement links TRBV15 to TRBJ2-1, with D hard to call. The V gene's germline CDR1 is LNHNV and CDR2 YYDKDF (reference sequence). Trimming took off 5 bases at V and 8 bases at J, with 16 bases between the two ends. This CDR3 is 14 amino acids long. The chain's CDR3 is CATSGVGYVDEQFF. DNA of the CDR3: TGTGCCACCAGCGGCGTAGGGTACGTCGATGAGCAGTTCTTC.

This clonotype was observed a handful of times. V and J are TRBV20-1 and TRBJ1-1; 8 nucleotides match TRBD1. V lost 2 bases, J lost 6 bases, and 8 bases stayed unmatched. Germline V gene lookup returns CDR1 DFQATT and CDR2 SNEGSKA (reference sequence). This CDR3 spans 14 amino acids. Here the CDR3 DNA reads TGCAGTGCTAGAAACAGGGGGAGGATCCCTGAAGCTTTCTTT. Protein: CSARNRGRIPEAFF.

The genes are TRBV15 and TRBJ1-3; tentative D call: TRBD1 (5 bases). The CDR3 has 17 residues. The V end lost 1 base, the J end lost 0 bases, and 13 bases lay between the germline ends. Looked up from germline, CDR1 is LNHNV and CDR2 is YYDKDF (reference sequence). The CDR3 sequence: CATSRVRQSHSGNTIYF. The CDR3 nucleotides are TGTGCCACCAGCAGAGTTAGACAGAGCCACTCTGGAAACACCATATATTTT.